The sequence of this TCR beta chain was determined in a study of blood T cells in healthy people across ages. As regards this clonotype: Its antigen is unknown.

General study findings and limits: There were more naive CD4+ cells and higher diversity in long-lived donors than in aged donors.

Healthy individuals of Caucasian origin from Russia, aged roughly 6 to 100, served as donors. A second PCR, run for roughly 7 to 12 cycles, used a sample-barcoded 5' primer plus a J-beta primer mix. A template-switch adaptor containing 12 random nucleotides labeled each cDNA molecule. CDR3-containing paired-end reads numbered at least 2.5 million in each sample. TCRdb re-derived calls from the 5' RACE reads in MiXCR, one entry per CDR3 protein. The sample has hundreds of thousands of distinct CDR3 sequences, around 52% seen once. The CDR3 is 13 residues long. Germline-derived CDR1 and CDR2 are SNHLY and FYNNEI. The ends lost 7 bases at V and 11 bases at J; junction bases unmatched: 7.

The sequence was collected from an elderly woman in good health. The genes are TRBV2 and TRBJ2-1; 11 bases map to TRBD2. The sample was blood. CDR3 amino acids: CASIPSGGTQQFF. CDR3 nucleotide sequence: TGTGCCAGCATACCTAGCGGGGGGACCCAGCAGTTCTTC.